This TCR beta chain was identified during a study of post-analysis software for immune sequencing data. Germline CDR1 reads MNHEY; CDR2 reads SVGAGI. V lost 4 bases and J 2 bases, leaving 12 bases between the germline ends. This CDR3 has 14 residues. Study-wide results and caveats: Batch-matched samples strongly co-clustered by F measure. Normalized Chao1 diversity was significantly lower in multiple sclerosis patients than in controls. Controls showed lower frequencies than patients for 5 or 6 TRBV segments, and TRBV5-6, TRBV5-1 and TRBV20-1 were among these.

As regards this clonotype: Its antigen is still unknown.

Built from TCR beta cDNA, the libraries had unique molecular identifiers in them. The yield from roughly 1 to 10 million T cells was roughly 0.5 million cDNA molecules in total. Each CDR3 protein gets one entry after TCRdb re-called the PCR reads with MiXCR. The table lists around 400,000 distinct CDR3 sequences, approximately 38% of them singletons. The TCR originated in a girl aged 10 to 17 with multiple sclerosis. The chain couples TRBV6-5 to TRBJ2-7; maybe TRBD1 (5 bases). Material for sequencing was blood. The CDR3 DNA sequence: TGTGCCAGCAGTTCAGACAGTGAAGCCTACGAGCAGTACTTC. It specifies CASSSDSEAYEQYF.